The clone carrying this T cell receptor beta chain was detected many times. What it binds is unknown. Germline CDR1 reads SGHVS; CDR2 reads FQNEAQ. The CDR3 runs to 14 residues. V lost 5 bases and J 0 bases, leaving 10 bases between the germline ends. The sample belongs to a study of T cells in Graves' hyperthyroidism and ophthalmopathy. Looking at the study overall: Staff took peripheral blood when the initial diagnosis was made, before any treatment began.

Amplification targeted TCR beta CDR3 regions from RNA transcripts. First-round RT-PCR targeting the TCR CDR3 was performed with the HTBI primer set. TCRdb reanalysed the multiplex PCR reads using MiXCR and keeps one entry per CDR3 protein. The table shows approximately 400,000 distinct CDR3 sequences, with roughly 14% occurring only once. Study-level points and caveats: Most expanded thyroid clonotypes above 0.001 also appeared in blood. A 13 V-J signature model discriminated ophthalmopathy versus stable hyperthyroidism.

The authors deemed Graves' hyperthyroidism stable absent ophthalmopathy progression within 18 months. The clonotype was recovered from a woman aged 18-29 years with Graves' hyperthyroidism. This sequence joins TRBV7-8 and TRBJ1-1; D is uncertain. The sequencing input was blood. CDR3 sequence: CASSPITLNTEAFF. The CDR3 coding sequence is TGTGCCAGCAGCCCGATTACACTGAACACTGAAGCTTTCTTT.